This T cell receptor (beta chain) appears in the sequencing data of a study of T cell clusters in autoimmune cytopenias. The CDR3 is made up of 12 amino acids. The germline V gene encodes CDR1 MNHNS and CDR2 SASEGT. This clonotype shows up as medium-sized by frequency. Multiplex touch-down PCR amplified TRB using TRB-A and TRB-B pools in one tube. No DNA is given; TCRdb re-called the multiplex PCR reads and lists each CDR3 protein once. The sample's table shows approximately 4,000 distinct CDR3 sequences. Each sample's input was about 270 ng genomic DNA, roughly 40,000 genome equivalents. The TCR comes from a human donor with an autoimmune cytopenia or autoimmune hepatitis (not recorded which). This chain joins TRBV6-1 and TRBJ1-2. The sequenced material came from peripheral blood. CDR3 protein: CASNNPGGGYTF.